The rows below give T cell receptor beta chains drawn from one sample of a study of blood T cell repertoires in COVID-19. Assay used: immunoSEQ multiplex PCR; TCRdb lists only in-frame clones, some missing. In the table there are tens of thousands of clones, 75% to 90% of which are singletons. Sequencing was carried out using peripheral blood. These receptors were taken from a woman aged 80 or over with acute or convalescent COVID-19. The CDR3 runs from the conserved cysteine through the conserved F or W. The D gene is left open where the match is weak. Clone size, where shown, is once, few, many, or a class for clones that have expanded.

V gene	J gene	clone size	D gene	CDR3 DNA	CDR3 protein
TRBV3-1/TRBV3-2	TRBJ2-1	-	TRBD2	TGTGCCAGCAGCCAGGGTCGGGAGGTCGGTGAGCAGTTCTTC	CASSQGREVGEQFF
TRBV5-6	TRBJ2-7	-	-	TGTGCCAGCAGCCGGGGACAAGGCTACGAGCAGTACTTC	CASSRGQGYEQYF
TRBV7-9	TRBJ1-1	-	TRBD1	TGTGCCAGCAGCTTATGGGGACAGGGAGATACTGAAGCTTTCTTT	CASSLWGQGDTEAFF
TRBV5-6	TRBJ2-2	-	-	TGTGCCAGCAGGTCCCAGTTCACCGGGGAGCTGTTTTTT	CASRSQFTGELFF
TRBV7-6	TRBJ2-7	-	TRBD2	TGTGCCAGCAGCCCCCAGGCCGGGACTAGCGGGAGATTCGAGCAGTACTTC	CASSPQAGTSGRFEQYF
TRBV4-2	TRBJ1-5	-	TRBD1	TGTGCCAGCAGCCATTCAACTACAGGGGTACGCAATCAGCCCCAGCATTTT	CASSHSTTGVRNQPQHF
TRBV11-2	TRBJ2-7	-	TRBD2	TGTGCCAGCAGCCCTACGTCGGGGGAGGGCCCCGAGCAGTACTTC	CASSPTSGEGPEQYF
TRBV27	TRBJ2-7	-	TRBD2	TGTGCCAGCAGTCCCCTGGCTAGCGGGGCTTCCTACGAGCAGTACTTC	CASSPLASGASYEQYF
TRBV7-3	TRBJ2-2	once	TRBD1	TGTGCCAGCAGCTTGGCAGGGGGTTACGGCGGGGAGCTGTTTTTT	CASSLAGGYGGELFF
TRBV29-1	TRBJ2-5	-	-	TGCAGCGTCGGCCAGGGTAAAGGAGAGACCCAGTACTTC	CSVGQGKGETQYF
TRBV21-1	TRBJ2-3	-	-	TGTGCCAGCAGCAAAGAGCTAGCGGGAGGGATCACAGATACGCAGTATTTT	CASSKELAGGITDTQYF
TRBV6-5	TRBJ1-5	few	-	TGTGCCAGCAGTTATAGGGAGGGGAGGCAGCCCCAGCATTTT	CASSYREGRQPQHF
TRBV11-3	TRBJ2-5	-	-	TGTGCCAGCAGCATCTCGGAGACCCAGTACTTC	CASSISETQYF
TRBV30	TRBJ1-5	many	-	TGTGCCTGGAGCCCCTGGGGAGGAGATCAGCCCCAGCATTTT	CAWSPWGGDQPQHF
TRBV7-9	TRBJ1-5	-	-	TGTGCCAGCAACCGGGACAACAGCAATCAGCCCCAGCATTTT	CASNRDNSNQPQHF
TRBV23-1	TRBJ2-3	-	TRBD2	TGCGCCAGCGCTAGGGGAGGGTCAGATACGCAGTATTTT	CASARGGSDTQYF
TRBV10-3	TRBJ2-3	once	TRBD1	TGTGCCATCACGCCGGGACAGAGCACAGATACGCAGTATTTT	CAITPGQSTDTQYF
TRBV12-3/TRBV12-4	TRBJ2-5	-	-	TGTGCCAGCAGTTCAGGAGAGACCCAGTACTTC	CASSSGETQYF
TRBV5-5	TRBJ2-3	-	TRBD1	TGTGCCAGCAGCTTGGGGACAGGGCTGACAATTAGCACAGATACGCAGTATTTT	CASSLGTGLTISTDTQYF
TRBV5-1	TRBJ1-1	-	-	TGCGCCAGCAGCTTGGTAGGGGTCGACACTGAAGCTTTCTTT	CASSLVGVDTEAFF
TRBV2	TRBJ1-4	-	-	TGTGCCTGCGGGAGAACCGGTAATGAAAAACTGTTTTTT	CACGRTGNEKLFF
TRBV29-1	TRBJ1-1	-	-	TGCAGCGTCCGACAGACGAACACTGAAGCTTTCTTT	CSVRQTNTEAFF
TRBV5-1	TRBJ2-7	-	TRBD1	TGCGCCAGCAGGACGGGGACAGATCGAAGTTACGAGCAGTACTTC	CASRTGTDRSYEQYF